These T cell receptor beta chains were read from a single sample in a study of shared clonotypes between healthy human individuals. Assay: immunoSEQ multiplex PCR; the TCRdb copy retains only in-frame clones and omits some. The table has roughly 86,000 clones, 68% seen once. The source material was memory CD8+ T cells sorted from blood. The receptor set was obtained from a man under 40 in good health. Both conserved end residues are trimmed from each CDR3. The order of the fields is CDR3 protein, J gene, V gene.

cdr3_aa: ASSEGTETNYGYT
j_call: TRBJ1-2
v_call: TRBV6-4

cdr3_aa: ASSLFPSEDYT
j_call: TRBJ1-2
v_call: TRBV11-2

cdr3_aa: ASSQVFGGASTDTQY
j_call: TRBJ2-3
v_call: TRBV4-1

cdr3_aa: ASSLDGRYGYT
j_call: TRBJ1-2
v_call: TRBV25-1

cdr3_aa: ASSDPASGHNEQF
j_call: TRBJ2-1
v_call: TRBV6-1

cdr3_aa: ASSFSREGTDTQY
j_call: TRBJ2-3
v_call: TRBV5-4

cdr3_aa: ASSQENGWEREISYNEQF
j_call: TRBJ2-1
v_call: TRBV4-3

cdr3_aa: SVVLQGWNTGELF
j_call: TRBJ2-2
v_call: TRBV29-1

cdr3_aa: ASSWTSGRTDTQY
j_call: TRBJ2-3
v_call: TRBV27

cdr3_aa: ASSIFEENEQF
j_call: TRBJ2-1
v_call: TRBV19